Below, 14 T cell receptor beta chains from the same sample are listed, as sequenced in a study of spatial heterogeneity in lung cancer. Time point: blood at routine non-recurrence follow-up after resection. MiXCR, run by TCRdb on the 5' RACE reads, gives a single entry per CDR3 protein. Altogether under 20,000 distinct CDR3 sequences are present, about a tenth being singletons, with the ten largest covering 36%. The sample consisted of PBMCs, taken at follow-up. These receptors came from a female donor with early-stage non-small cell lung cancer.

This clonotype was seen repeatedly, ten times or more. This chain joins TRBV7-9 and TRBJ2-5; D not certain. Deletions cut 5 bases from V and 0 bases from J, with 13 bases between. The CDR3 spans 15 residues. The germline V gene encodes CDR1 SEHNR and CDR2 FQNEAQ (reference sequence). The CDR3, as DNA: TGTGCCAGCAGCCAGGCCCGACTGTACCAAGAGACCCAGTACTTC. Its translation: CASSQARLYQETQYF. Full variable domain (missing parts from reference TRBV7-9 and TRBJ2-5): DTGVSQNPRHKITKRGQNVTFRCDPISEHNRLYWYRQTLGQGPEFLTYFQNEAQLEKSRLLSDRFSAERPKGSFSTLEIQRTEQGDSAMYLCASSQARLYQETQYFGPGTRLLVL.

This clonotype showed up many times. The chain combines TRBV4-1 with TRBJ2-7; 9 nucleotides match TRBD2. The CDR3 totals 16 residues. Germline CDR1 is MGHRA and CDR2 is YSYEKL. The V and J ends lost 1 base and 5 bases, in that order; junction bases with no gene match: 9. Here the CDR3 DNA reads TGCGCCAGCAGCCAAGTGTCTAGCGGGACGGGAAACGAGCAGTACTTC. This sequence encodes CASSQVSSGTGNEQYF.

This clonotype has at least ten counts. This rearrangement joins TRBV27 to TRBJ2-7; D uncertain. Looked up from germline, CDR1 is MNHEY and CDR2 is SMNVEV (reference sequence). V shed 5 bases and J shed 0 bases, with 14 bases lying between them. This CDR3 contains 15 residues. CDR3 nucleotide sequence: TGTGCCAGCAGTCGACCCCATTACAGCTCCTACGAGCAGTACTTC. It is translated as CASSRPHYSSYEQYF.

This clonotype is deemed medium-sized (0.01 to 0.1%). The chain carries TRBV20-1 and TRBJ2-7; 7 bases align to TRBD1. The trim removed 1 base at V and 9 bases at J, leaving 12 bases unmatched. The CDR3 spans 14 residues. Germline values: CDR1 DFQATT, CDR2 SNEGSKA (reference sequence). CDR3 loop: CSARAGRQGLRQYF. In nucleotides, the CDR3 is TGCAGTGCTAGAGCCGGGCGACAGGGCCTACGGCAGTACTTC.

This clonotype showed up many times. The rearrangement uses TRBV7-3 and TRBJ2-1, with 13 bases aligning to TRBD2. The CDR3 extends over 15 amino acids. Losses at the gene ends were 5 bases for V and 8 bases for J; bases not matched to a gene: 6. Germline loops: CDR1 SGHTA, CDR2 FQGTGA. CDR3 bases: TGTGCCAGCAGCCCTACTAGCGGGGGGGTAGATGAGCAGTTCTTC. Protein sequence: CASSPTSGGVDEQFF.

This clonotype was seen repeatedly, ten times or more. The chain has TRBV29-1 and TRBJ1-4; D remains ambiguous. The germline V and J ends were trimmed by 4 bases and 0 bases, with 9 bases remaining between them. This CDR3 is 14 amino acids long. CDR1 is SQVTM, CDR2 ANQGSEA, per germline. The DNA of the CDR3 is TGCAGCGTTGTCATGGCCACAACTAATGAAAAACTGTTTTTT. Protein product: CSVVMATTNEKLFF.

The V gene is TRBV5-1, the J gene TRBJ2-2; 7 bases agree with TRBD1. This CDR3 spans 16 amino acids. With 3 bases clipped from V and 2 bases from J, the junction kept 7 bases outside the gene matches. Germline loops: CDR1 SGHRS, CDR2 YFSETQ. The CDR3 here is CASSSTGTANTGELFF. Here the CDR3 DNA reads TGCGCCAGCAGCTCCACCGGGACAGCCAACACCGGGGAGCTGTTTTTT.

In this sample, this clonotype turned up many times. The chain has TRBV5-1 and TRBJ2-5, with D perhaps matching TRBD1 or TRBD2 (5 bases each). Trimming removed 3 bases from V and 2 bases from J, with 14 bases in between. CDR1 and CDR2 from the germline V gene are SGHRS and YFSETQ. This CDR3 region has 15 residues. CDR3: CASSSTGTVQETQYF. CDR3 in DNA: TGCGCCAGCAGCTCTACCGGGACGGTTCAAGAGACCCAGTACTTC.

This clonotype showed up many times. This chain joins TRBV11-2 and TRBJ2-2; D remains ambiguous. The CDR3 extends over 12 amino acids. Trimming stripped 4 bases from V and 6 bases from J, with 6 bases between. Germline assignment: CDR1 SGHAT and CDR2 FQNNGV. CDR3 in DNA: TGTGCCAGCAGCTGGCAAGCCGGGGAGCTGTTTTTT. Protein sequence: CASSWQAGELFF.

In this sample, this clonotype turned up a few times. The CDR3 coding sequence is TGCGCCAGCAGGCAACAGGGGATTTCTGGGGCCAACGTCCTGACTTTC. It yields the protein CASRQQGISGANVLTF. The chain couples TRBV5-1 to TRBJ2-6; 7 bases are shared with TRBD1. The CDR3 is 16 residues long. J was trimmed by 1 base and V by 5 bases; bases with no gene match: 6. Germline V lookup: CDR1 SGHRS, CDR2 YFSETQ.

This clonotype was counted many times. V usage is TRBV6-6 and J usage is TRBJ2-7, with a tentative D call TRBD2 (6 bases). This CDR3 spans 13 amino acids. Germline CDR1 MNHNY, CDR2 SVGAGI (reference sequence). V lost 5 bases to trimming and J lost 3 bases, with 11 bases between them. The DNA of the CDR3 is TGTGCCAGCAGTACCCCCGGGGGCTACGAGCAGTACTTC. It is translated as CASSTPGGYEQYF.

At least ten counts were recorded for this clonotype. J is TRBJ2-7 and V is TRBV20-1; no firm D call. The CDR3 has 11 residues. Germline CDR1 reads DFQATT; CDR2 reads SNEGSKA (reference sequence). V was trimmed by 3 bases and J by 5 bases, leaving 8 bases between them. As DNA, the CDR3 is TGCAGTGCTAGCTCTAGGAACGAGCAGTACTTC. This codes for CSASSRNEQYF.

As for this clonotype: This may come from a read error, since a much larger clone is one base off. As the CDR3 is not closed by the conserved phenylalanine or tryptophan, this likely results from a read error. The chain has TRBV7-9 and TRBJ2-1; no reliable D call. From germline, CDR1 is SEHNR and CDR2 FQNEAQ (reference sequence). The germline V and J ends were trimmed by 3 bases and 6 bases, with 6 bases remaining between them. The CDR3 loop spans 12 amino acids. DNA of the CDR3: TGTGCCAGCAGCTTCGTCGTCAATGAGCAGTTCCTC. This codes for CASSFVVNEQFL.

This clonotype was seen a handful of times. This sequence joins TRBV6-5 and TRBJ2-3, with 10 bases matching TRBD2. The CDR3 extends over 19 amino acids. Germline V gene sequence: CDR1 MNHEY, CDR2 SVGAGI. Losses at the gene ends were 0 bases for V and 6 bases for J; bases not matched to a gene: 15. CDR3 sequence reads: CASSYSPLAGGLPPDTQYF. The CDR3 DNA reads as TGTGCCAGCAGTTACTCCCCGTTAGCGGGGGGCCTTCCCCCCGATACGCAGTATTTT.